This TCR beta chain was recovered during a study of T cells in Graves' hyperthyroidism and ophthalmopathy. CDR1 SGHAT and CDR2 FQNNGV come from the germline V gene. The CDR3 is made up of 15 amino acids. Trimming at V came to 3 bases and at J to 4 bases, leaving 4 bases not matched to a gene. Amplified TCR beta CDR3 regions derived from RNA transcripts. Primed by the HTBI set, a first-round RT-PCR was run on the TCR CDR3. Via MiXCR, TCRdb re-called the multiplex PCR reads, giving one row per CDR3 protein. The table includes more than 500,000 distinct CDR3 sequences, about 14% detected once. Points from the study as a whole: The blood repertoire included most of the expanded thyroid clonotypes above 0.001.

This clonotype was detected a few times. The antigen remains unidentified. V is TRBV11-2 and J is TRBJ2-1; 9 nucleotides line up with TRBD1. This clonotype was sampled from a middle-aged woman with Graves' ophthalmopathy. Sequenced input: blood. The CDR3 sequence: CASSFGGTGYNEQFF. As DNA, the CDR3 is TGTGCCAGCAGCTTTGGGGGGACAGGGTACAATGAGCAGTTCTTC.